Below are 13 T cell receptor beta chains sequenced from a single sample in a study of T cell changes during pregnancy in multiple sclerosis. Only in-frame clones appear in the TCRdb table, and some are missing; sequencing was by immunoSEQ multiplex PCR. The sample yields about 52,000 clones, roughly 92% seen once. Sequenced material: CD4+ T cells from peripheral blood mononuclear cells, taken in the third trimester of pregnancy. Source of these receptors: a female donor with multiple sclerosis, enrolled in a pregnancy study.

The rearrangement joins TRBV2 to TRBJ2-3, with TRBD2 matching 9 bases. The germline CDR1 and CDR2 sequences are SNHLY and FYNNEI. V lost 2 bases and J lost 1; bases outside the gene matches: 1. The CDR3 is 15 residues long. In DNA form, the CDR3 reads TGTGCCAGCAGTGAACAGCGGGGGGGCACAGATACGCAGTATTTT. Translation gives CASSEQRGGTDTQYF. The variable domain in full, with the rest retrieved from reference TRBV2 and TRBJ2-3, is EPEVTQTPSHQVTQMGQEVILRCVPISNHLYFYWYRQILGQKVEFLVSFYNNEISEKSEIFDDQFSVERPDGSNFTLKIRSTKLEDSAMYFCASSEQRGGTDTQYFGPGTRLTVL.

The chain combines TRBV5-4 with TRBJ1-2, with TRBD1 as a possible D gene (6 bases). Germline assignment: CDR1 SGHNT and CDR2 YYREEE (reference sequence). V lost 5 bases, J lost 8 bases, and 25 bases lay in between. This CDR3 contains 16 residues. The CDR3 coding sequence is TGTGCCAGCAGGGCTGGGGAAGGTGGGGGCCTACGGGGCTACACCTTC. It codes for CASRAGEGGGLRGYTF.

The sample holds one count of this clone. The rearrangement joins TRBV5-4 to TRBJ2-5; 10 bases fit TRBD2. CDR1 and CDR2 from the germline V gene are SGHNT and YYREEE (reference sequence). With V trimmed by 4 bases and J by 6 bases, 9 bases remained unmatched. The CDR3 extends over 15 amino acids. The CDR3 protein is CASSTQRGGVKTQYF. CDR3 bases: TGTGCCAGCAGCACCCAGCGGGGGGGCGTAAAGACCCAGTACTTC.

This chain uses TRBV7-2 with TRBJ2-7; 7 bases match TRBD1. Per germline, CDR1 SGHTA and CDR2 FQGNSA. The CDR3 is 15 residues long. Germline trimming cut 4 bases from V and 1 base from J; bases unmatched to any gene: 7. Written as DNA, the CDR3 is TGTGCCAGCAGCTCCGACAGGGTTTTTTCCTACGAGCAGTACTTC. Translated, it gives CASSSDRVFSYEQYF.

This clone was seen only once. The chain couples TRBV7-2 to TRBJ2-5, with 7 bases lining up with TRBD1. This CDR3 has 13 residues. CDR1 and CDR2 (germline): SGHTA, FQGNSA. J gave up 3 bases and V 5 bases, and 3 bases lay outside the gene matches. The CDR3, as DNA: TGTGCCAGCAGCCGTGGGACAGAAGAGACCCAGTACTTC. Residues: CASSRGTEETQYF.

This chain uses TRBV7-2 with TRBJ2-7; D is uncertain. Germline assignment: CDR1 SGHTA and CDR2 FQGNSA. CDR3 length: 13 residues. V was trimmed by 5 bases and J by 3 bases, leaving 11 bases between them. The chain's CDR3 is CASSPSAFYEQYF. CDR3 coding DNA: TGTGCCAGCAGCCCTAGTGCCTTCTACGAGCAGTACTTC.

The chain combines TRBV5-6 with TRBJ2-7; 15 bases match TRBD2. Germline V CDR1 and CDR2: SGHDT, YYEEEE. V trimming: 6 bases; J trimming: 3 bases; junction bases outside the gene matches: 7. This CDR3 is built from 16 residues. CDR3 nucleotides: TGTGCCAGCACCTCGGGACTAGCGGGGGGACTCTACGAGCAGTACTTC. It translates to CASTSGLAGGLYEQYF.

The CDR3 here is CASSPSYTQYF. The CDR3 nucleotides read TGTGCCAGCAGCCCCAGTTATACGCAGTATTTT. The chain links TRBV7-2 to TRBJ2-3; D is uncertain. The CDR3 sequence is 11 residues long. Trimming pared 5 bases from V and 7 bases from J, leaving 7 bases between. Germline V CDR1 and CDR2: SGHTA, FQGNSA.

The rearrangement uses TRBV9 and TRBJ1-1; 10 bases are shared with TRBD1. This CDR3 region has 17 residues. The germline V gene has CDR1 SGDLS and CDR2 YYNGEE. Unmatched junction bases numbered 9, after V lost 3 bases and J lost 1 base. CDR3 protein: CASSAGQGVGENTEAFF. CDR3 nucleotide sequence: TGTGCCAGCAGCGCCGGACAGGGGGTAGGAGAGAACACTGAAGCTTTCTTT.

The rearrangement uses TRBV19 and TRBJ1-6; perhaps TRBD1 as D (5 bases). The V and J ends lost 3 bases and 6 bases respectively, with 15 bases between them. CDR3 size: 16 residues. The germline V gene encodes CDR1 LNHDA and CDR2 SQIVND (reference sequence). The DNA of the CDR3 is TGTGCCAGTAGTATCCGTCAGGGTTTGAGTAATTCACCCCTCCACTTT. Protein sequence: CASSIRQGLSNSPLHF.

The chain is built from TRBV19 and TRBJ2-7, with TRBD2 identical over 8 bases. Germline V gene sequence: CDR1 LNHDA, CDR2 SQIVND (reference sequence). The CDR3 consists of 17 residues. V lost 5 bases and J lost 3; bases outside the gene matches: 15. CDR3 protein: CASSPNVHGGGNYEQYF. The CDR3 region has the DNA TGTGCCAGTAGTCCAAATGTCCACGGGGGGGGGAACTACGAGCAGTACTTC.

The genes are TRBV9 and TRBJ2-7, with 15 bases aligning to TRBD2. This CDR3 is 17 amino acids long. The germline V gene encodes CDR1 SGDLS and CDR2 YYNGEE. Trimming at V came to 3 bases and at J to 0 bases, leaving 4 bases not matched to a gene. In DNA form, the CDR3 reads TGTGCCAGCAGCGATGGGACTAGCGGGGGGAGCTCCTACGAGCAGTACTTC. Residues: CASSDGTSGGSSYEQYF. Based on the CDR3 plus reference TRBV9 and TRBJ2-7, the full variable domain is DSGVTQTPKHLITATGQRVTLRCSPRSGDLSVYWYQQSLDQGLQFLIQYYNGEERAKGNILERFSAQQFPDLHSELNLSSLELGDSALYFCASSDGTSGGSSYEQYFGPGTRLTVT.

V usage is TRBV18 and J usage is TRBJ1-3, with D unresolved. CDR3 length: 15 residues. The V end was cut by 1 base, the J end by 2 bases, with 9 bases between. Germline V gene lookup returns CDR1 KGHSH and CDR2 LQKENI. Written as DNA, the CDR3 is TGTGCCAGCTCACCACGGGGAGAGCCTGGAAACACCATATATTTT. It yields the protein CASSPRGEPGNTIYF.